This T cell receptor beta chain stems from a study of blood T cell repertoires in COVID-19 (dated by TCRdb to the early 2020s). Concerning the study at large: Collaborator samples came from the United States, Italy and Spain and covered acute and convalescent phases of COVID-19. The prospective study material was composed of cDNA or gDNA derived from T cells, B-cell-depleted T cells, or PBMCs. Subjects who had been exposed to COVID-19, were actively infected with it, or had recovered from it provided the deeply sampled blood TCRbeta repertoires that made up the dataset. The repertoires were made available in a free public database intended to serve as a resource for research on the immune response to SARS-CoV-2. Samples were obtained from the ongoing ImmuneRACE study (first 160 participants) and from 1,254 subjects provided by 6 global collaborators. The sample metadata nearly always contained a de-identified subject ID, COVID-19 status, age in years and sex. Where HLA class I and class II types were available, the types were taken from metadata supplied by the sample provider, not from assay-based typing.

Samples from volunteer blood donors who had recovered from COVID-19 were contributed by a second Seattle source. The collaborating institutions used their own protocols to collect whole blood in K2EDTA tubes. For TCRbeta analysis, collaborators shipped samples as frozen whole blood, isolated PBMCs, or DNA extracted from either of those sample types. Details on this clone: Which antigen it targets is not known. No base quality values were provided; no much bigger clone lies one nucleotide off.

The immunoSEQ Assay, a bias-controlled multiplex PCR, was used to amplify TCRbeta CDR3 regions from genomic DNA. As for the original processing: Nucleated cell counts per sample were estimated from amplification of reference gene primers within the assay. To quantify the absolute abundance of each unique TCRbeta CDR3 rearrangement, sequence reads were collapsed and filtered. For each sample, productive Simpson clonality was calculated as the square root of Simpson's diversity index across productive rearrangements. Imported from immuneACCESS, the table was reduced by TCRdb to in-frame sequences with V and J called. These copies leave out some clones; in studies compared against another copy, an unresolved V gene accounts for under half, and the cause of the remainder is not known. V, J and clone size derive from that table, while D and trimming were established from the DNA sequence. The sample yields 200,000 to 250,000 clones; around 82% were counted once. 3% to 3.5% of the sample is taken by the ten largest.

Here is what the overall study found, with its caveats: How much clinical and demographic metadata was included differed by source and by participant, and the metadata was provided uncurated.

Spanning cysteine to phenylalanine, the CDR3 consists of 17 amino acids. Only the CDR3 portion is preserved as DNA: 51 bases, with reading frame beginning at the first base. According to the germline V gene, CDR1 reads SQVTM and CDR2 reads ANQGSEA. Trimmed from V: 4 bases; trimmed from J: 0 bases; junction bases lacking a gene match: 7. Sequencing was done on a sample of peripheral blood. The receptor's source is a woman under 40 who had recovered from COVID-19. The sequence is built from TRBV29-1 and TRBJ2-7, and 15 junction bases match TRBD2. The encoded CDR3 is CSVGGLAGGRSSYEQYF. The DNA sequence is given as TGCAGCGTTGGGGGACTAGCGGGAGGCCGGAGCTCCTACGAGCAGTACTTC.